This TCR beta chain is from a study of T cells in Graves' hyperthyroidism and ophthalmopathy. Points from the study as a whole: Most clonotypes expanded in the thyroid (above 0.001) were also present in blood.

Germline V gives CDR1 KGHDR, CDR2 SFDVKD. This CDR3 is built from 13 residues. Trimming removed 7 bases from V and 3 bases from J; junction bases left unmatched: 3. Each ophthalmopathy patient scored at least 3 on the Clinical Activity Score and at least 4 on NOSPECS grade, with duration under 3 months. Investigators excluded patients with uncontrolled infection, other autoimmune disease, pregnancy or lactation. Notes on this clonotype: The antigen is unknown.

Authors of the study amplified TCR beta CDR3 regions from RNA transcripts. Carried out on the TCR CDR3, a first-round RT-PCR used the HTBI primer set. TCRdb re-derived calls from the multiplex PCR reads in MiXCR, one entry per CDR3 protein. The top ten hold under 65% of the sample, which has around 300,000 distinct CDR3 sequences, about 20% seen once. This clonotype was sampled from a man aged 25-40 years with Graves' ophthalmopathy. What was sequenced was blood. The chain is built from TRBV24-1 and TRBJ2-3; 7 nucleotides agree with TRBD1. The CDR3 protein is CATRGTATDTQYF. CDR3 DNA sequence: TGTGCCACCAGGGGGACAGCTACAGATACGCAGTATTTT.